This TCR beta chain was observed in a study of beta chain features in type 1 diabetes. This clone was observed a few times. Its antigen is not known. V was clipped by 4 bases and J by 0 bases; unmatched bases: 2. CDR3 length: 14 amino acids. Germline lookup yields CDR1 ENHRY and CDR2 SYGVKD. The study, taken as a whole, reports: cDNA-based sequencing might over-represent cells highly expressing TCR. TCRB CDR3s were moderately but significantly shorter in Type 1 diabetes patients in all four CD4+ subsets. Insertions at VDJ junctions were less frequent in type 1 diabetes patients. These patients also deleted more nucleotides at the same junctions.

Expressed TCRB transcripts were sequenced, since all the RNA that had been isolated was reverse transcribed. An average of approximately 3.4 million reads was obtained for naive, central memory and regulatory T cell samples. Assay: immunoSEQ multiplex PCR; the TCRdb copy retains only in-frame clones and omits some. The table shows 550,000 to 850,000 clones, with 13% occurring only once. J is TRBJ1-1 and V is TRBV10-3; 7 nucleotides line up with TRBD1. The sample was naive CD4+ T cells from blood. This clonotype was obtained from a man younger than 35 with type 1 diabetes. The CDR3 region is CAISGTGMNTEAFF. The CDR3 region has the DNA TGTGCCATCAGTGGGACAGGAATGAACACTGAAGCTTTCTTT.